This TCR beta chain was documented in a study of cytomegalovirus exposure and HLA in healthy donors. Primers for the PCR totalled 60 Vbeta and 13 Jbeta. This table comes from immunoSEQ multiplex PCR, and its TCRdb copy is limited to in-frame clones, with some not included. The table records roughly 140,000 clones, around 80% of them present only once. Trimming stripped 3 bases from V and 7 bases from J, with 13 bases between. Germline CDR1 reads MDHEN; CDR2 reads SYDVKM. This CDR3 spans 14 amino acids. With regard to this clone: Its antigen remains unidentified.

Study results and caveats: For most TCR beta V segments, an earlier analysis put the productive rate at about 90% or about 30% of the time. Information on immune exposure was restricted to one variable (CMV serostatus). When the data were analyzed later, several of the most significant clusters appeared to be linked to common viral pathogens.

This sequence originates from a female donor in good health and CMV-seronegative. Sequencing used PBMCs. The chain combines TRBV28 with TRBJ1-5, with unresolved D. The CDR3 bases are TGTGCCAGCAGTTTTGTGGGCGTAGGACAGCCCCAGCATTTT. Its protein product is CASSFVGVGQPQHF.